This T cell receptor beta chain is drawn from a study of response to subunit inactivated influenza vaccine. Points from the study as a whole: Authors proposed each seasonal influenza vaccination draws in few new T cells.

TCRdb independently ran MiXCR on the RT-PCR reads; one entry per CDR3 protein. The repertoire holds 450,000 to 600,000 distinct CDR3 sequences, with 7.6% as singletons. This clonotype was detected only a few times. Its matching antigen is unknown. The CDR3 consists of 16 residues. Trimming took 6 bases from V and 4 from J, leaving 24 bases between them. The germline V gene has CDR1 SQVTM and CDR2 ANQGSEA. The specimen comprised PBMCs from blood, sampled around 25 months after vaccination. The V call is TRBV29-1, the J call TRBJ1-1; D possibly corresponds to TRBD1 (6 bases). This TCR came from a man aged 45-69 years who received an inactivated influenza vaccine. The CDR3 region has the DNA TGCAGCGTAAAGCCCGGGACAAACGAACGGGGCACTGAAGCTTTCTTT. Its translation is CSVKPGTNERGTEAFF.